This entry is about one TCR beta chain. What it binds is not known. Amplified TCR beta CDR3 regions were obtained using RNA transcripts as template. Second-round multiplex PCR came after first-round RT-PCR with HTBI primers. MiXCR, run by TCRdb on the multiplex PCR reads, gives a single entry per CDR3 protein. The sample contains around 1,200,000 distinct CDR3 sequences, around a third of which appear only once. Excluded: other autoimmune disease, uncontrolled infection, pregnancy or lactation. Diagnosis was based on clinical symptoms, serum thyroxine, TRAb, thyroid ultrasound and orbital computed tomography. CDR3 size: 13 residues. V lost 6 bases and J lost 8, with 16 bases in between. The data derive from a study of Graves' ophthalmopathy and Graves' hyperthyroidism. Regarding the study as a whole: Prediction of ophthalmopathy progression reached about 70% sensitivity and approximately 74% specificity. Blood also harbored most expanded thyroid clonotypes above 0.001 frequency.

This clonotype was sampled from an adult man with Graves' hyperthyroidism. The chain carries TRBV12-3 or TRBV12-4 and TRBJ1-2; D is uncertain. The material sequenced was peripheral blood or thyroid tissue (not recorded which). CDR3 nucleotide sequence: TGTGCCAGCAGCGTAGACGACTCGACGGGCTACACCTTC. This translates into CASSVDDSTGYTF.